The clone carrying this T cell receptor beta chain showed up just once. The source of the sample is a study of blood T cell repertoires in COVID-19. Looking at the study overall: From the United States, Italy and Spain came samples of acute and convalescent COVID-19. In each case, the material was cDNA or gDNA derived from T cells, B-cell-depleted T cells, or PBMCs.

The CDR3 spans 13 residues. Germline CDR1 MNHEY, CDR2 SVGAGI. V lost 7 bases and J lost 1, with 9 bases in between. In the authors' methods: The authors estimated nucleated cell counts from reference gene primer amplification. The assay was immunoSEQ multiplex PCR, and TCRdb's table has in-frame clones only and misses some. That table is the source of V, J and clone size, and D and trimming were worked out from the DNA. The table records some 260,000 clones, about 80% of them present only once. The chain links TRBV6-5 to TRBJ2-3; no reliable D call. Sample: peripheral blood. The sequence was collected from an elderly woman with acute or convalescent COVID-19. CDR3 sequence (DNA): TGTGCCAGCACGGTCCCCGGCACAGATACGCAGTATTTT. It encodes CASTVPGTDTQYF.